Listed below are T cell receptor beta chains from one sample, sequenced in a study of shared clonotypes between healthy human individuals. Assay used: immunoSEQ multiplex PCR; TCRdb lists only in-frame clones, some missing. The sample has about half a million clones; 79% are singletons. The sequenced material came from PBMCs. These receptors were obtained from a woman between 35 and 50 years old in good health. Some clones in this sample may be carry-over from other donors' samples. Each CDR3 is given with its conserved first and last residue. The D gene is left open where the match is weak. Some rows mark clone size as missing; the rest say once, few, many or name a class of expanded clone.

clone_size: NA
j_call: TRBJ1-3
v_call: TRBV5-1
d_call: NA
cdr3_aa: CASSLDLGARGNTIYF
cdr3_nt: TGCGCCAGCAGCTTGGATTTGGGGGCGCGGGGAAACACCATATATTTT

clone_size: few
j_call: TRBJ1-2
v_call: TRBV18
d_call: NA
cdr3_aa: CASSPEALLYTF
cdr3_nt: TGTGCCAGCTCACCAGAGGCCCTGCTCTACACCTTC

clone_size: NA
j_call: TRBJ1-4
v_call: TRBV18
d_call: TRBD1
cdr3_aa: CASSPSRPDRVNEKLFF
cdr3_nt: TGTGCCAGCTCACCATCACGGCCAGACAGGGTCAATGAAAAACTGTTTTTT

clone_size: NA
j_call: TRBJ2-7
v_call: TRBV6-1
d_call: TRBD2
cdr3_aa: CASSEGTSGSYEQYF
cdr3_nt: TGTGCCAGCAGTGAAGGGACTAGCGGGTCCTACGAGCAGTACTTC

clone_size: NA
j_call: TRBJ1-4
v_call: TRBV27
d_call: NA
cdr3_aa: CASSFLGDRNVKLFF
cdr3_nt: TGTGCCAGCAGTTTTCTAGGGGACCGTAATGTAAAACTGTTTTTT

clone_size: NA
j_call: TRBJ2-6
v_call: TRBV7-3
d_call: TRBD2
cdr3_aa: CAKTLSGREEAGANVLTF
cdr3_nt: TGTGCCAAAACTCTTAGCGGGAGAGAGGAAGCTGGGGCCAACGTCCTGACTTTC

clone_size: NA
j_call: TRBJ1-1
v_call: TRBV11-3
d_call: NA
cdr3_aa: CASSIGGRQNTEAFF
cdr3_nt: TGTGCCAGCAGCATCGGGGGACGGCAGAACACTGAAGCTTTCTTT

clone_size: NA
j_call: TRBJ2-3
v_call: TRBV30
d_call: TRBD2
cdr3_aa: CAWSPKLAAPTDTQYF
cdr3_nt: TGTGCCTGGAGCCCCAAACTAGCGGCCCCCACAGATACGCAGTATTTT

clone_size: NA
j_call: TRBJ2-1
v_call: TRBV6-5
d_call: NA
cdr3_aa: CASSSPASRSYNEQFF
cdr3_nt: TGTGCCAGCAGTTCCCCCGCTAGCCGCTCCTACAATGAGCAGTTCTTC

clone_size: NA
j_call: TRBJ1-2
v_call: TRBV7-2
d_call: NA
cdr3_aa: CASSVRTNYGYTF
cdr3_nt: TGTGCCAGCAGCGTCCGTACTAACTATGGCTACACCTTC

clone_size: few
j_call: TRBJ2-3
v_call: TRBV19
d_call: NA
cdr3_aa: CASMGLGTDTQYF
cdr3_nt: TGTGCCAGTATGGGATTAGGCACAGATACGCAGTATTTT

clone_size: once
j_call: TRBJ2-7
v_call: TRBV2
d_call: TRBD2
cdr3_aa: CASSDGTSGREQYF
cdr3_nt: TGTGCCAGCAGTGACGGGACTAGCGGGAGGGAGCAGTACTTC

clone_size: NA
j_call: TRBJ2-3
v_call: TRBV4-3
d_call: TRBD2
cdr3_aa: CASSRRGGPTDTQYF
cdr3_nt: TGCGCCAGCAGCCGCCGGGGAGGGCCGACAGATACGCAGTATTTT

clone_size: NA
j_call: TRBJ1-6
v_call: TRBV7-9
d_call: NA
cdr3_aa: CASSPTGNSPLHF
cdr3_nt: TGTGCCAGCAGCCCTACAGGGAATTCACCCCTCCACTTT

clone_size: once
j_call: TRBJ2-5
v_call: TRBV15
d_call: NA
cdr3_aa: CATSPITGTRETQYF
cdr3_nt: TGTGCCACCAGCCCAATAACGGGGACCCGAGAGACCCAGTACTTC

clone_size: NA
j_call: TRBJ2-1
v_call: TRBV28
d_call: NA
cdr3_aa: CASSFGVRSYNEQFF
cdr3_nt: TGTGCCAGCAGTTTTGGAGTTAGGTCCTACAATGAGCAGTTCTTC

clone_size: NA
j_call: TRBJ1-1
v_call: TRBV5-4
d_call: NA
cdr3_aa: CASSLEQATEAFF
cdr3_nt: TGTGCCAGCAGCTTGGAACAGGCCACTGAAGCTTTCTTT

clone_size: NA
j_call: TRBJ1-2
v_call: TRBV28
d_call: NA
cdr3_aa: CASSSGSRAYGYTF
cdr3_nt: TGTGCCAGCAGTTCCGGGAGTCGGGCATATGGCTACACCTTC

clone_size: NA
j_call: TRBJ2-3
v_call: TRBV18
d_call: TRBD2
cdr3_aa: CASSRLAGGPRTTDTQYF
cdr3_nt: TGTGCCAGCTCACGGCTAGCGGGAGGGCCCAGGACCACAGATACGCAGTATTTT

clone_size: NA
j_call: TRBJ2-3
v_call: TRBV5-1
d_call: NA
cdr3_aa: CASSRDDYSTDTQYF
cdr3_nt: TGCGCCAGCAGCCGGGACGATTATTCCACAGATACGCAGTATTTT

clone_size: NA
j_call: TRBJ1-4
v_call: TRBV6-1
d_call: NA
cdr3_aa: CASSDVGRKSEKLFF
cdr3_nt: TGTGCCAGCAGTGATGTGGGCAGGAAAAGTGAAAAACTGTTTTTT

clone_size: NA
j_call: TRBJ2-4
v_call: TRBV10-1
d_call: NA
cdr3_aa: CASSEKLRRFAKNIQYF
cdr3_nt: TGCGCCAGCAGTGAGAAGCTCCGCCGTTTTGCCAAAAACATTCAGTACTTC

clone_size: NA
j_call: TRBJ2-7
v_call: TRBV9
d_call: TRBD1
cdr3_aa: CASSVGLTRGDRDEQYF
cdr3_nt: TGTGCCAGCAGCGTGGGCCTAACCCGGGGGGACAGGGACGAGCAGTACTTC

clone_size: NA
j_call: TRBJ1-5
v_call: TRBV27
d_call: TRBD1
cdr3_aa: CASSSLRTGRYQPQHF
cdr3_nt: TGTGCCAGCAGCTCCTTGCGGACAGGGCGGTATCAGCCCCAGCATTTT

clone_size: NA
j_call: TRBJ1-5
v_call: TRBV19
d_call: NA
cdr3_aa: CASSIDLQDPRFSHF
cdr3_nt: TGTGCCAGTAGTATAGATCTTCAGGATCCCCGGTTCTCGCATTTT

clone_size: few
j_call: TRBJ1-1
v_call: TRBV7-3
d_call: NA
cdr3_aa: CASSLSDGNTEAFF
cdr3_nt: TGTGCCAGCAGCTTATCGGACGGGAACACTGAAGCTTTCTTT

clone_size: NA
j_call: TRBJ1-6
v_call: TRBV6-5
d_call: NA
cdr3_aa: CASRGWNSPLHF
cdr3_nt: TGTGCCAGCAGGGGTTGGAATTCACCCCTCCACTTT

clone_size: NA
j_call: TRBJ2-3
v_call: TRBV7-9
d_call: NA
cdr3_aa: CASSLEQGRLDTQYF
cdr3_nt: TGTGCCAGCAGCTTAGAACAGGGAAGGTTGGATACGCAGTATTTT

clone_size: NA
j_call: TRBJ2-2
v_call: TRBV6-5
d_call: TRBD2
cdr3_aa: CASSYGTRGPGELFF
cdr3_nt: TGTGCCAGCAGTTACGGGACTAGGGGCCCCGGGGAGCTGTTTTTT

clone_size: NA
j_call: TRBJ2-7
v_call: TRBV27
d_call: NA
cdr3_aa: CASSDGPPPYEQYF
cdr3_nt: TGTGCCAGCAGCGACGGGCCACCCCCCTACGAGCAGTACTTC

clone_size: NA
j_call: TRBJ2-1
v_call: TRBV7-6
d_call: NA
cdr3_aa: CASSRSQGDEQFF
cdr3_nt: TGTGCCAGCAGCCGAAGCCAGGGAGATGAGCAGTTCTTC

clone_size: NA
j_call: TRBJ2-1
v_call: TRBV10-3
d_call: NA
cdr3_aa: CAISAETGNNEQFF
cdr3_nt: TGTGCCATCAGTGCTGAGACAGGCAACAATGAGCAGTTCTTC

clone_size: few
j_call: TRBJ1-1
v_call: TRBV19
d_call: NA
cdr3_aa: CASSMGVRGLGTEAFF
cdr3_nt: TGTGCCAGTAGTATGGGTGTGCGGGGATTAGGCACTGAAGCTTTCTTT

clone_size: NA
j_call: TRBJ2-7
v_call: TRBV14
d_call: NA
cdr3_aa: CASSWRTPLDEQYF
cdr3_nt: TGTGCCAGCAGCTGGCGGACCCCTTTAGACGAGCAGTACTTC

clone_size: NA
j_call: TRBJ2-3
v_call: TRBV7-9
d_call: NA
cdr3_aa: CASSRRSAGDTQYF
cdr3_nt: TGTGCCAGCAGCCGCCGCTCGGCGGGAGATACGCAGTATTTT

clone_size: NA
j_call: TRBJ2-5
v_call: TRBV7-8
d_call: NA
cdr3_aa: CASSSSPRETQYF
cdr3_nt: TGTGCCAGCAGCTCAAGTCCCCGGGAGACCCAGTACTTC

clone_size: NA
j_call: TRBJ1-5
v_call: TRBV19
d_call: NA
cdr3_aa: CASSQYSDQPQHF
cdr3_nt: TGTGCCAGTAGTCAATACAGCGATCAGCCCCAGCATTTT

clone_size: NA
j_call: TRBJ2-1
v_call: TRBV6-6
d_call: NA
cdr3_aa: CASSFLVGKGEQFF
cdr3_nt: TGTGCCAGCAGTTTCCTAGTGGGGAAGGGGGAGCAGTTCTTC

clone_size: NA
j_call: TRBJ2-1
v_call: TRBV5-6
d_call: TRBD2
cdr3_aa: CASSLGEGTYNEQFF
cdr3_nt: TGTGCCAGCAGCTTGGGGGAGGGAACCTACAATGAGCAGTTCTTC

clone_size: NA
j_call: TRBJ1-2
v_call: TRBV4-2
d_call: NA
cdr3_aa: CASSQEAEAYGYTF
cdr3_nt: TGTGCCAGCAGCCAAGAGGCGGAAGCCTATGGCTACACCTTC

clone_size: NA
j_call: TRBJ2-3
v_call: TRBV19
d_call: NA
cdr3_aa: CASSIGPSADTQYF
cdr3_nt: TGTGCCAGTAGTATAGGACCGAGCGCAGATACGCAGTATTTT

clone_size: NA
j_call: TRBJ1-4
v_call: TRBV28
d_call: NA
cdr3_aa: CASSSANEKLFF
cdr3_nt: TGTGCCAGCAGTTCCGCTAATGAAAAACTGTTTTTT

clone_size: NA
j_call: TRBJ2-7
v_call: TRBV14
d_call: NA
cdr3_aa: CASSQVHWTYEQYF
cdr3_nt: TGTGCCAGCAGCCAAGTCCATTGGACTTACGAGCAGTACTTC

clone_size: NA
j_call: TRBJ2-6
v_call: TRBV7-2
d_call: TRBD2
cdr3_aa: CASSLAGLAGAQLPGANVLTF
cdr3_nt: TGTGCCAGCAGCTTAGCGGGACTAGCGGGAGCGCAACTGCCTGGGGCCAACGTCCTGACTTTC

clone_size: NA
j_call: TRBJ1-1
v_call: TRBV28
d_call: TRBD1
cdr3_aa: CASSSPGQGASEAFF
cdr3_nt: TGTGCCAGCAGTTCCCCAGGACAGGGGGCCTCTGAAGCTTTCTTT

clone_size: NA
j_call: TRBJ2-5
v_call: TRBV10-3
d_call: NA
cdr3_aa: CAITGRHEEAQYF
cdr3_nt: TGTGCCATCACCGGACGCCACGAAGAAGCCCAGTACTTC

clone_size: NA
j_call: TRBJ2-7
v_call: TRBV6-5
d_call: TRBD1
cdr3_aa: CASSRTGVRNEQYF
cdr3_nt: TGTGCCAGCAGCCGGACAGGGGTAAGGAACGAGCAGTACTTC

clone_size: NA
j_call: TRBJ1-5
v_call: TRBV19
d_call: NA
cdr3_aa: CASSIMADTQHF
cdr3_nt: TGTGCCAGTAGTATTATGGCAGATACCCAGCATTTT